The 22 T cell receptor beta chains reported below all come from one sample, sequenced in a study of OX40 agonist ivuxolimab in advanced cancers. Libraries were prepared by immunoSEQ multiplex PCR; TCRdb keeps only in-frame clonotypes and omits some of them. The repertoire consists of 45,000 to 65,000 clones, with 75% to 85% occurring once and the leading ten covering around 0.7%. Material: CD4+ or CD8+ T cells sorted from blood, obtained in a trial of the OX40 agonist ivuxolimab. The receptor source for this set is an adult with an advanced solid tumor such as melanoma, head and neck, liver or kidney cancer.

The genes are TRBV6-1 and TRBJ2-1; TRBD2 matches at 10 bases. CDR1 is MNHNS and CDR2 is SASEGT in the germline V gene. The CDR3 is made up of 16 amino acids. V trimming: 1 base; J trimming: 15 bases; junction bases outside the gene matches: 15. CDR3 bases: TGTGCCAGCAGTGAAGTTCTTTGGACTAGCGGCGAATCGGGGTTCTTC. Translating gives CASSEVLWTSGESGFF.

V usage is TRBV4-1 and J usage is TRBJ2-7; D is uncertain. From germline, CDR1 is MGHRA and CDR2 YSYEKL. The V end lost 0 bases, the J end lost 0 bases, and 15 bases lay between the germline ends. CDR3 size: 17 residues. CDR3 residues: CASSQDLSSVSSYEQYF. As DNA, the CDR3 is TGCGCCAGCAGCCAAGATCTGTCGTCCGTCAGCTCCTACGAGCAGTACTTC.

This chain links TRBV5-1 with TRBJ1-2, with 7 bases lining up with TRBD1. V gave up 2 bases and J gave up 6 bases; unmatched junction bases: 10. This CDR3 has 15 residues. Per the germline V gene, CDR1 is SGHRS and CDR2 is YFSETQ. Written as DNA, the CDR3 is TGCGCCAGCAGCTTAACCGTGCAGGGGGTTAATGGCTACACCTTC. Its protein is CASSLTVQGVNGYTF.

The chain couples TRBV18 to TRBJ1-1; no definite D call. CDR1 is KGHSH, CDR2 LQKENI, per germline. Trimming stripped 2 bases from V and 3 bases from J, with 10 bases between. This CDR3 contains 14 residues. The CDR3 bases are TGTGCCAGCTCACCAAAGCAGAGAGACACTGAAGCTTTCTTT. The encoded protein is CASSPKQRDTEAFF.

This clone occurred once. V usage is TRBV5-6 and J usage is TRBJ1-6; TRBD1 matches at 10 bases. CDR1 SGHDT and CDR2 YYEEEE come from the germline V gene. CDR3 length equals 15 residues. Trimming removed 5 bases from V and 7 bases from J; junction bases left unmatched: 6. The DNA for the CDR3 is TGTGCCAGCAGTTTAGGGACAGGGGCAAATTCACCCCTCCACTTT. It is translated as CASSLGTGANSPLHF.

This clone was detected once. The chain combines TRBV2 with TRBJ2-7; D gene ambiguous. The V gene lost 3 bases and the J gene lost 11 bases, with 17 bases spanning the gap. Per the germline V gene, CDR1 is SNHLY and CDR2 is FYNNEI. The CDR3 runs 13 residues. CDR3 residues: CASSEGSLTEKYF. The CDR3 DNA is TGTGCCAGCAGTGAGGGCAGTCTGACGGAGAAGTACTTC.

The genes are TRBV5-1 and TRBJ2-2, with D perhaps matching TRBD1 (7 bases). Trimming removed 1 base at V and 5 bases at J, with 12 bases between. Per the germline V gene, CDR1 is SGHRS and CDR2 is YFSETQ. The CDR3 totals 15 residues. The CDR3 is CASSLSRGETGELFF. The CDR3 nucleotides are TGCGCCAGCAGCTTGAGCAGGGGGGAGACCGGGGAGCTGTTTTTT.

This chain links TRBV16 with TRBJ1-1; 7 bases are shared with TRBD1. V trimming: 4 bases; J trimming: 7 bases; junction bases outside the gene matches: 9. The CDR3 runs to 14 residues. Germline V gives CDR1 KGHSY, CDR2 FQNENV. CDR3 sequence reads: CASSLFRGGDEAFF. The CDR3 DNA is TGTGCCAGCAGCCTCTTTCGAGGGGGCGATGAAGCTTTCTTT.

The chain combines TRBV6-5 with TRBJ1-1; D is perhaps TRBD1 (5 bases). Deletions cut 7 bases from V and 4 bases from J, with 13 bases between. This CDR3 has 13 amino acids. Germline-derived CDR1 and CDR2 are MNHEY and SVGAGI. The CDR3 loop reads CASIHDSRTEAFF. Here the CDR3 DNA reads TGTGCCAGCATCCACGACAGCCGCACTGAAGCTTTCTTT.

The V gene is TRBV7-3, the J gene TRBJ2-3; D ambiguous. CDR1 SGHTA and CDR2 FQGTGA come from the germline V gene. This CDR3 contains 12 residues. The V end lost 5 bases, the J end lost 3 bases, and 6 bases lay between the germline ends. This CDR3 is CASSPQTDTQYF. DNA for the CDR3: TGTGCCAGCAGCCCCCAAACAGATACGCAGTATTTT.

This rearrangement joins TRBV18 to TRBJ1-4, with D unclear. Germline V lookup: CDR1 KGHSH, CDR2 LQKENI. V dropped 1 base and J dropped 5 bases, with 8 bases sitting between them. The CDR3 has 14 residues. This chain's CDR3 is CASSPLTENEKLFF. The CDR3 DNA sequence: TGTGCCAGCTCACCACTCACGGAAAATGAAAAACTGTTTTTT.

In nucleotides, the CDR3 is TGTGCCAGCACCCCCCCAGGGTCGTACGAGCAGTACTTC. Encoded protein: CASTPPGSYEQYF. V and J are TRBV6-6 and TRBJ2-7; possible D gene TRBD1, 5 bases. The CDR3 is made up of 13 amino acids. Trimming shortened V by 7 bases and J by 4 bases, and 14 bases separated the two germline ends. Germline CDR1 reads MNHNY; CDR2 reads SVGAGI (reference sequence).

The rearrangement joins TRBV7-8 to TRBJ1-3; 8 nucleotides match TRBD1. The V gene end was trimmed by 5 bases and the J gene end by 3 bases; junction bases not matched to a gene: 6. Germline V gene data show CDR1 as SGHVS and CDR2 as FQNEAQ. This CDR3 is 15 amino acids long. The CDR3 protein is CASSTGGGGGNTIYF. CDR3 DNA: TGTGCCAGCAGCACAGGGGGGGGCGGTGGAAACACCATATATTTT.

The gene calls are TRBV28 and TRBJ2-2; possibly TRBD2 for D (6 bases). The CDR3 runs 14 residues. CDR1 is MDHEN, CDR2 SYDVKM, per germline. V was pared by 9 bases and J by 1 base, with 12 bases between. The CDR3 DNA reads as TGTGCCAGTGCGGAGGGCCAGAACACCGGGGAGCTGTTTTTT. Translation: CASAEGQNTGELFF. Full variable domain (rest looked up from reference TRBV28 and TRBJ2-2): DVKVTQSSRYLVKRTGEKVFLECVQDMDHENMFWYRQDPGLGLRLIYFSYDVKMKEKGDIPEGYSVSREKKERFSLILESASTNQTSMYLCASAEGQNTGELFFGEGSRLTVL.

This clone was detected once. This chain links TRBV5-4 with TRBJ1-4; D perhaps matches TRBD1 (5 bases). CDR1 is SGHNT and CDR2 is YYREEE in the germline V gene (reference sequence). The ends were cut back, 4 bases at V and 0 bases at J, with 10 bases in the middle. The CDR3 is 15 residues long. CDR3 in amino acids: CASSADRATNEKLFF. The CDR3 DNA is TGTGCCAGCAGCGCCGACAGAGCAACTAATGAAAAACTGTTTTTT.

The chain employs TRBV28 and TRBJ2-7, with TRBD1 identical over 7 bases. The CDR3 sequence is 10 residues long. Trimming at V came to 9 bases and at J to 5 bases, leaving 1 base not matched to a gene. Germline CDR1 and CDR2: MDHEN and SYDVKM. As DNA, the CDR3 is TGTGCCAGTACAGGGGACGAGCAGTACTTC. This sequence encodes CASTGDEQYF.

The chain is built from TRBV5-8 and TRBJ2-1; D remains unclear. V was cut by 2 bases and J by 0 bases, with 9 bases left in between. This CDR3 has 15 residues. Germline CDR1 reads SGHTS; CDR2 reads YDEGEE. The CDR3 nucleotides read TGTGCCAGCAGCTTAGGCGCGAGCTCCTACAATGAGCAGTTCTTC. Protein sequence: CASSLGASSYNEQFF.

The rearrangement uses TRBV9 and TRBJ2-2; TRBD2 agrees at 7 bases. V lost 0 bases, J lost 3 bases, and 11 bases stayed unmatched. In germline, CDR1 is SGDLS, CDR2 YYNGEE. The CDR3 has 18 residues. CDR3: CASSVAVRASGDTGELFF. DNA of the CDR3: TGTGCCAGCAGCGTAGCGGTTAGGGCTAGCGGAGACACCGGGGAGCTGTTTTTT.

The genes are TRBV19 and TRBJ2-2; D is perhaps TRBD1 (6 bases). With 4 bases removed from V and 4 bases from J, the gap between germline ends came to 10 bases. Germline V gene lookup returns CDR1 LNHDA and CDR2 SQIVND (reference sequence). The CDR3 sequence is 14 residues long. As DNA, the CDR3 is TGTGCCAGTAGTACCGGGACATTCACCGGGGAGCTGTTTTTT. It is translated as CASSTGTFTGELFF.

The chain couples TRBV4-1 to TRBJ1-5; D may be TRBD1 (5 bases). This CDR3 has 16 residues. V lost 3 bases to trimming and J lost 4 bases, with 16 bases between them. From germline, CDR1 is MGHRA and CDR2 YSYEKL. The CDR3 DNA reads as TGCGCCAGCAGCCACCATGTCGGGACGGCAAATCAGCCCCAGCATTTT. Translated, it gives CASSHHVGTANQPQHF.

The CDR3 region is CASSYSLGGLEDTQYF. CDR3 DNA sequence: TGTGCCAGCAGTTACTCCTTGGGGGGGCTGGAAGATACGCAGTATTTT. This sequence joins TRBV6-5 and TRBJ2-3, with D possibly TRBD2 on 7 matching bases. CDR3 length: 16 amino acids. V was pared by 0 bases and J by 5 bases, with 15 bases between. Germline V gene lookup returns CDR1 MNHEY and CDR2 SVGAGI.

V is TRBV5-4 and J is TRBJ2-6; D remains unclear. Per germline, CDR1 SGHNT and CDR2 YYREEE (reference sequence). Trimming stripped 5 bases from V and 0 bases from J, with 9 bases between. The CDR3 runs 15 residues. The CDR3 is CASRPQASGANVLTF. In nucleotides, the CDR3 is TGTGCCAGCAGGCCCCAGGCCTCTGGGGCCAACGTCCTGACTTTC. The complete variable domain, with remaining parts taken from reference TRBV5-4 and TRBJ2-6, reads ETGVTQSPTHLIKTRGQQVTLRCSSQSGHNTVSWYQQALGQGPQFIFQYYREEENGRGNFPPRFSGLQFPNYSSELNVNALELDDSALYLCASRPQASGANVLTFGAGSRLTVL.